This T cell receptor (beta chain) is from a study of human T cells and chemical hapten exposure. Study in general: Patch tests of 0.01% DPC on the upper back were read at 6 days.

The CDR3 has 17 residues. Germline values: CDR1 SGDLS, CDR2 YYNGEE. Trimming took 4 bases from V and 7 from J, leaving 23 bases between them. Time point meaning: patch test 2, 6 weeks after DPC sensitization. Treatment in this sample: therapeutic diphenylcyclopropenone sensitization with weekly scalp DPC. At patch-test visits, sampling came before the patch test. The library gave individual cDNA molecules unique molecular identifiers. TCRdb recomputed calls from the RACE reads with MiXCR, one row per CDR3 protein. The data hold 330,000 or so distinct CDR3 sequences, with under 6.5% observed a single time. This clonotype appeared many times. No antigen is known for it. Regarding the study as a whole: Controls formed significantly fewer large CDR3 similarity clusters than expanded TCRs did.

The TCR was taken from a young woman with alopecia areata. Some clones in this sample may be carry-over from other donors' samples. The rearrangement joins TRBV9 to TRBJ2-2, with D possibly TRBD1 on 6 matching bases. Material: whole blood, obtained in connection with sensitization to the hapten diphenylcyclopropenone (DPC). Written as DNA, the CDR3 is TGTGCCAGCAGCCTCAACCATTTACAGGGTTCGCACGGGGAGCTGTTTTTT. This gives the protein CASSLNHLQGSHGELFF.